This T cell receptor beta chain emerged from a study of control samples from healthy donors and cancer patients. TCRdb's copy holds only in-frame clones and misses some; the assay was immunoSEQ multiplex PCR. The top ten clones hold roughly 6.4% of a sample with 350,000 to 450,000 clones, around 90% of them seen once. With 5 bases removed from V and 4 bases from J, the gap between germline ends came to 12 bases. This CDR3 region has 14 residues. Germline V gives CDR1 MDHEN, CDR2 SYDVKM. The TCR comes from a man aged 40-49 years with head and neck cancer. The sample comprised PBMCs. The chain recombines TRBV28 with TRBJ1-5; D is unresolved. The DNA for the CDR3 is TGTGCCAGCAGTCCCCACTCGGGGAATCAGCCCCAGCATTTT. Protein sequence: CASSPHSGNQPQHF.